This T cell receptor (beta chain) was sequenced in a study of blood T cell repertoires in COVID-19. Authors' methods: Amplifying reference gene primers gave estimates of nucleated cell counts. Method: immunoSEQ multiplex PCR; TCRdb's copy keeps in-frame clones and lacks some. V and J calls and clone size are as listed in that table; D and trimming were resolved from the DNA. The data hold some 15,000 clones, with roughly nine tenths observed a single time. Germline V gene data show CDR1 as LGHDT and CDR2 as YNNKEL (reference sequence). The V gene end was trimmed by 0 bases and the J gene end by 4 bases; junction bases not matched to a gene: 7. The CDR3 covers 16 residues.

The genes are TRBV3-1 (or the pseudogene TRBV3-2) and TRBJ2-5, with 8 bases matching TRBD2. This receptor was identified in a man in his forties or fifties with active COVID-19. What was sequenced was peripheral blood. The CDR3 DNA sequence: TGTGCCAGCAGCCAAGATACGGGAGGGCCACTAGAGACCCAGTACTTC. Residues: CASSQDTGGPLETQYF.